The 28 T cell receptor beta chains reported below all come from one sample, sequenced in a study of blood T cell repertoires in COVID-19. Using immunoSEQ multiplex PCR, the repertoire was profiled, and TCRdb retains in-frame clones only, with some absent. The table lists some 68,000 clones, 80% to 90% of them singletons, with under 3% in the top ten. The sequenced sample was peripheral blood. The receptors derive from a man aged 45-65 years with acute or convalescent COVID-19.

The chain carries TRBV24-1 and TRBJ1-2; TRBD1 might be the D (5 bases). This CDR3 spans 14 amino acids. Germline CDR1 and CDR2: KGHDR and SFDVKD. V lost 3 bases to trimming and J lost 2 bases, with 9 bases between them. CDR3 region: CATSDAGLNYGYTF. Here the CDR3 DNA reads TGTGCCACCAGTGATGCGGGACTCAACTATGGCTACACCTTC.

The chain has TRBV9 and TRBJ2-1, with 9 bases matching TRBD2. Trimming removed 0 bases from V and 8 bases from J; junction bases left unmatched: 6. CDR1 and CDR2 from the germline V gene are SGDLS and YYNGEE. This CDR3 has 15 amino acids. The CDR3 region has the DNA TGTGCCAGCAGCGTAGGTAGCGGGAGTCTCTATGAGCAGTTCTTC. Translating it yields CASSVGSGSLYEQFF.

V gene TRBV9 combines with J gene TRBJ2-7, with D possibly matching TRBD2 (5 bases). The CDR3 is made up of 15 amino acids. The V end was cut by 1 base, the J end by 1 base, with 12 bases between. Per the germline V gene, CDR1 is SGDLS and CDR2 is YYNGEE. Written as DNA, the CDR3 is TGTGCCAGCAGCGTACGGGATGGAATTTCCTACGAGCAGTACTTC. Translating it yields CASSVRDGISYEQYF.

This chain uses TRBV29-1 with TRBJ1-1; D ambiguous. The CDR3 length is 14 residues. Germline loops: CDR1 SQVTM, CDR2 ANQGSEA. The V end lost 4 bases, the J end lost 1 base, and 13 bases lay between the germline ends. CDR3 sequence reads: CSVAISPRNTEAFF. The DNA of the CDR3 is TGCAGCGTTGCTATTAGCCCACGGAACACTGAAGCTTTCTTT.

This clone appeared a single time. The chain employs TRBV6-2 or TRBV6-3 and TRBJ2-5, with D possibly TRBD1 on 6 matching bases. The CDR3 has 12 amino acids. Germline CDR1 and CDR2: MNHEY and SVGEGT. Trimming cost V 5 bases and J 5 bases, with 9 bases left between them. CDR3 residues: CASSRTGETQYF. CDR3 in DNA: TGTGCCAGCAGTCGAACAGGGGAGACCCAGTACTTC.

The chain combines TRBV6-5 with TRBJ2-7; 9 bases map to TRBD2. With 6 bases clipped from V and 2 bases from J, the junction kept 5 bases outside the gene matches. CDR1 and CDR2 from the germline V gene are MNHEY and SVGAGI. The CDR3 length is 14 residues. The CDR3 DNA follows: TGTGCCAGCAGGACTAGCGGTTCAACCTACGAGCAGTACTTC. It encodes CASRTSGSTYEQYF.

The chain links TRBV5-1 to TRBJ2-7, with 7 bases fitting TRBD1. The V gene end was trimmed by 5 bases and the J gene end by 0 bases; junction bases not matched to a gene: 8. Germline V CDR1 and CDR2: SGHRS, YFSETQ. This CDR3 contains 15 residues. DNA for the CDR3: TGCGCCAGCAGTCCGGGACAGACTCTCTCCTACGAGCAGTACTTC. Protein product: CASSPGQTLSYEQYF.

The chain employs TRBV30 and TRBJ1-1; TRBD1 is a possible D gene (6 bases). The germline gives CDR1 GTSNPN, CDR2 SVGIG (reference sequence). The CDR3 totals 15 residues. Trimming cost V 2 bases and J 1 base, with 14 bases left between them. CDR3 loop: CAWSLQGFANTEAFF. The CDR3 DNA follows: TGTGCCTGGAGTCTTCAGGGGTTTGCGAACACTGAAGCTTTCTTT.

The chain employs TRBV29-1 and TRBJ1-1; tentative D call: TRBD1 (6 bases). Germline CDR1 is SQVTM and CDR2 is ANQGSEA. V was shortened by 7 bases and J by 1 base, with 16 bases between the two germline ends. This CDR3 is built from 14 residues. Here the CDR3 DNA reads TGCAGCGCCGTGCGGGGGGCGAGGAACACTGAAGCTTTCTTT. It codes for CSAVRGARNTEAFF.

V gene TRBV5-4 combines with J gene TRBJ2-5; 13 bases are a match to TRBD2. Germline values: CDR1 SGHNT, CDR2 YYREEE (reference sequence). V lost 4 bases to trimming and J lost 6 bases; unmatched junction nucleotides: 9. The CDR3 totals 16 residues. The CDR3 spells CASSPGLAGAGQTQYF. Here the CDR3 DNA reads TGTGCCAGCAGCCCCGGACTAGCGGGAGCGGGCCAGACCCAGTACTTC. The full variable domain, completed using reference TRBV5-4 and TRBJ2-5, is ETGVTQSPTHLIKTRGQQVTLRCSSQSGHNTVSWYQQALGQGPQFIFQYYREEENGRGNFPPRFSGLQFPNYSSELNVNALELDDSALYLCASSPGLAGAGQTQYFGPGTRLLVL.

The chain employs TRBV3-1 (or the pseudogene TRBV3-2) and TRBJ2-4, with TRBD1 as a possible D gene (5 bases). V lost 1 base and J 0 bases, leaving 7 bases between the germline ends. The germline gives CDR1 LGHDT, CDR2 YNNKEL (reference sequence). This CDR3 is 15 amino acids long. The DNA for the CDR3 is TGTGCCAGCAGCCAAGGGGGCCTAGCCAAAAACATTCAGTACTTC. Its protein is CASSQGGLAKNIQYF.

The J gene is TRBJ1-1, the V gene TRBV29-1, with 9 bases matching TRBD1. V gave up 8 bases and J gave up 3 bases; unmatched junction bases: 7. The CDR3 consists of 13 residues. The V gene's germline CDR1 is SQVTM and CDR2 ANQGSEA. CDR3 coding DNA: TGCAGCACACGTACAGGGGGCGACACTGAAGCTTTCTTT. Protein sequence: CSTRTGGDTEAFF.

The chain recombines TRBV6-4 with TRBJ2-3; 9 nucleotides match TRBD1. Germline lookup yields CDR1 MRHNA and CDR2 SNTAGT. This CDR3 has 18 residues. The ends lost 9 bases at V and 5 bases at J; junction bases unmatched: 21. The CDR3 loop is CARSRDRDRVGSGDTQYF. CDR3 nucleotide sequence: TGTGCCAGGTCCCGGGACCGGGACAGGGTGGGTTCAGGAGATACGCAGTATTTT.

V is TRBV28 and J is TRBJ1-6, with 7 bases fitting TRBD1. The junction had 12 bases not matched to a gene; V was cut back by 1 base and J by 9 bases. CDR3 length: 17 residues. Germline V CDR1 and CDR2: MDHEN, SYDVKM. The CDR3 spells CASSLSWPDRVGSPLHF. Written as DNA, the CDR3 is TGTGCCAGCAGTTTATCCTGGCCCGACAGGGTTGGTTCACCCCTCCACTTT.

The CDR3 loop is CASSPLAGASEQYV. CDR3 coding DNA: TGTGCCAGCTCACCTCTAGCGGGAGCGTCTGAGCAGTACGTC. The chain carries TRBV18 and TRBJ2-7; 10 bases align to TRBD2. Trimming cost V 3 bases and J 7 bases; bases outside gene matches: 6. This CDR3 has 14 residues. Germline V gene lookup returns CDR1 KGHSH and CDR2 LQKENI.

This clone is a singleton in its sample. The CDR3 DNA reads TGTGCCAGCAGCTTAGGCGGGTTGGGACTAGCAGTTTACGAGCAGTACGTC. Protein: CASSLGGLGLAVYEQYV. The V call is TRBV7-8, the J call TRBJ2-7, with 9 bases lining up with TRBD2. CDR3 length equals 17 residues. Germline V CDR1 and CDR2: SGHVS, FQNEAQ. V was clipped by 1 base and J by 4 bases; unmatched bases: 11.

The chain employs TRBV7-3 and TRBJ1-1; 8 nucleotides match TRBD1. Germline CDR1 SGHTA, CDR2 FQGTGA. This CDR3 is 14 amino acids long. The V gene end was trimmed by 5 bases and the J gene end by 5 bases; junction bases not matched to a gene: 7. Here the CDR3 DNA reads TGTGCCAGCAGCCCGGGACAGGATGGGACTGAAGCTTTCTTT. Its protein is CASSPGQDGTEAFF.

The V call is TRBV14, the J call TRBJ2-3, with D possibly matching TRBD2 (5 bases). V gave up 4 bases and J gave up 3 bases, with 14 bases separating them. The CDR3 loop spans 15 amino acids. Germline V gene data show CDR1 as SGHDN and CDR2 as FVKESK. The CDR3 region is CASSPRVRATDTQYF. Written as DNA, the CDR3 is TGTGCCAGCAGCCCACGGGTGAGGGCGACAGATACGCAGTATTTT.

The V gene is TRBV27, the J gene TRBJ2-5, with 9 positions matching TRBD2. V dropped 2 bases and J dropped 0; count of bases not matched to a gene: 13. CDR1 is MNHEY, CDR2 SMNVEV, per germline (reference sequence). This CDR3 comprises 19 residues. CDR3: CASSLRVSGSKRYQETQYF. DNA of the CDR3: TGTGCCAGCAGTTTAAGAGTTAGCGGGAGTAAAAGGTACCAAGAGACCCAGTACTTC.

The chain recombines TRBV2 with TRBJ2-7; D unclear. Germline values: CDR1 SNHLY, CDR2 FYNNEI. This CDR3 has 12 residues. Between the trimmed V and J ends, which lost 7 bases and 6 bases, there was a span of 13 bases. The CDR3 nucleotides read TGTGCCAGCAAAGCCGACAACCCCGAGCAGTACGTC. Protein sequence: CASKADNPEQYV.

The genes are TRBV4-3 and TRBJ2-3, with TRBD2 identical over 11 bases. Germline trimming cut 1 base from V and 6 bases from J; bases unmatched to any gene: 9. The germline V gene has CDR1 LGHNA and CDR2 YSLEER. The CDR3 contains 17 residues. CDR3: CASSQGPTSGRSDTQYF. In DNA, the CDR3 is TGCGCCAGCAGCCAAGGCCCAACTAGCGGGAGATCTGATACGCAGTATTTT.

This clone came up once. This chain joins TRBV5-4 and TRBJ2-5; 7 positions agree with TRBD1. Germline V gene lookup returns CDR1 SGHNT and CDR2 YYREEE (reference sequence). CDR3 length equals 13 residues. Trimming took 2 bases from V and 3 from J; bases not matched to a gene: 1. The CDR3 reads CASSLTGEETQYF. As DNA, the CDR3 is TGTGCCAGCAGCTTAACAGGGGAAGAGACCCAGTACTTC.

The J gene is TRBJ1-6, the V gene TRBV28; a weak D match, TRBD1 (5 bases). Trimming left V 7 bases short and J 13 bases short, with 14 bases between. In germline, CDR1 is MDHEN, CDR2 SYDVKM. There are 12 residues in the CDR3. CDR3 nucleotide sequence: TGTGCCAGCACAACCGCGGGGGAGCCCCTCCACTTT. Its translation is CASTTAGEPLHF.

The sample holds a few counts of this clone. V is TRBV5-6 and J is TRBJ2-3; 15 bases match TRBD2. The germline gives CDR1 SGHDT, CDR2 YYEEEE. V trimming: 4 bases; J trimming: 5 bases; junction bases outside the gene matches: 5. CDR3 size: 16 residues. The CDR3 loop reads CASSLGGLAGGDTQYF. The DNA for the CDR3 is TGTGCCAGCAGCCTGGGGGGACTAGCGGGAGGAGATACGCAGTATTTT.

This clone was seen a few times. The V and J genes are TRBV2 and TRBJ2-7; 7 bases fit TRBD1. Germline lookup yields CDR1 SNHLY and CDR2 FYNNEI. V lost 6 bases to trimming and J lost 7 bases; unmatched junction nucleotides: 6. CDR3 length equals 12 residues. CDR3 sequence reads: CASSPADREQYF. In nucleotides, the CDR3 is TGTGCCAGCAGCCCTGCGGACAGGGAGCAGTACTTC.

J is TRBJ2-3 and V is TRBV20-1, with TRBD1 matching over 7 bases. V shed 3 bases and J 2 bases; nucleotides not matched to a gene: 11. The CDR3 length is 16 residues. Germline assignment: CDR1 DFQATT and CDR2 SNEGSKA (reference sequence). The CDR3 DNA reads TGCAGTGCTAGTCATCCGGGACAGCAACACACAGATACGCAGTATTTT. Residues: CSASHPGQQHTDTQYF.

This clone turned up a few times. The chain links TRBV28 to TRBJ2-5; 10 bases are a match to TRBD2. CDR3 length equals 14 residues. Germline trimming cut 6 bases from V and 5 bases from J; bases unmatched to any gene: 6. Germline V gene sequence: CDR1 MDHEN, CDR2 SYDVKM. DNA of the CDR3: TGTGCCAGCAGGGCTAGCGGGAGAGGGGAGACCCAGTACTTC. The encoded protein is CASRASGRGETQYF.

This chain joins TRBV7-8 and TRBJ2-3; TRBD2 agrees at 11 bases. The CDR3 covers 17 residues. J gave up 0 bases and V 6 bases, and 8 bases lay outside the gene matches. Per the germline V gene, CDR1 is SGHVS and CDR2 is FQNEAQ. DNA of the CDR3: TGTGCCAGCAGGCGGACTAGCGGGTTTTTTAGCACAGATACGCAGTATTTT. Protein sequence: CASRRTSGFFSTDTQYF.